These 29 T cell receptor beta chains share one sample of origin, sequenced in a study of quantifying T cell responses using KT2 cells. Study-wide background: TCR alpha and beta constant-region primers primed reverse transcription of RNA.

Each cDNA got a UMI-containing oligo ligated at its 3' end. The first PCR ran roughly 4 cycles with an equimolar RC1.1 and RC1.2 beta primer mix. Using its own MiXCR run on the UMI-ligation and nested PCR reads, TCRdb lists one record per CDR3 protein. The sample lists about 32,000 distinct CDR3 sequences, about 7.3% seen once, with around a sixth in the top ten. Sequenced input: PBMCs spiked with cells of the T cell clone KT2. The receptors here all came from a human donor.

This clonotype was detected many times. The chain is built from TRBV12-3 or TRBV12-4 and TRBJ1-2; 8 bases match TRBD1. J lost 3 bases, V lost 5 bases, and 8 bases had no gene match. CDR3 size: 15 residues. CDR3 sequence (DNA): TGTGCCAGCAGTCAGACCGGGACAGGACACTATGGCTACACCTTC. Translation: CASSQTGTGHYGYTF.

This clonotype has only a few counts. The chain employs TRBV6-5 and TRBJ2-5; D uncertain. The germline V gene has CDR1 MNHEY and CDR2 SVGAGI. CDR3 length: 13 amino acids. Deletions cut 3 bases from V and 4 bases from J, with 9 bases between. Here the CDR3 reads CASSYDSLETQYF. CDR3 coding DNA: TGTGCCAGCAGTTATGACTCCCTAGAGACCCAGTACTTC.

The J gene is TRBJ1-5, the V gene TRBV10-2; D call uncertain. Per germline, CDR1 WSHSY and CDR2 SAAADI. Trimming cost V 0 bases and J 8 bases, with 17 bases left between them. This CDR3 has 16 residues. CDR3 in DNA: TGCGCCAGCAGTGAGTCTGCGGCAGGCCCAAGTGAGCCCCAGCATTTT. Its protein product is CASSESAAGPSEPQHF.

This clonotype was seen a few times. This chain connects TRBV20-1 to TRBJ2-7; 9 bases fit TRBD1. Germline CDR1 and CDR2: DFQATT and SNEGSKA (reference sequence). The CDR3 has 14 amino acids. J lost 4 bases, V lost 5 bases, and 9 bases had no gene match. The CDR3 DNA is TGCAGTGCTGCTACCGGGACAGGGAGATACGAGCAGTACTTC. This translates into CSAATGTGRYEQYF.

The chain uses TRBV12-3 or TRBV12-4 and TRBJ1-6; 7 bases map to TRBD1. V shed 6 bases and J 4 bases; nucleotides not matched to a gene: 6. There are 15 residues in the CDR3. CDR3 protein: CASRNRDSYNSPLHF. As DNA, the CDR3 is TGTGCCAGCAGAAACCGGGACAGTTATAATTCACCCCTCCACTTT.

The chain carries TRBV3-1 and TRBJ2-1, with 8 bases identical to TRBD2. This CDR3 spans 15 amino acids. CDR1 and CDR2 (germline): LGHDT, YNNKEL (reference sequence). With 0 bases clipped from V and 2 bases from J, the junction kept 0 bases outside the gene matches. CDR3 nucleotides: TGTGCCAGCAGCCAAGACGGGGGGGCCTACAATGAGCAGTTCTTC. Encoded protein: CASSQDGGAYNEQFF.

The chain couples TRBV7-9 to TRBJ2-2; D remains unclear. Germline CDR1 SEHNR, CDR2 FQNEAQ (reference sequence). V was pared by 5 bases and J by 6 bases, with 7 bases between. The CDR3 has 12 amino acids. The CDR3 reads CASSLESGELFF. The CDR3 DNA reads TGTGCCAGCAGCCTTGAATCCGGGGAGCTGTTTTTT.

This clonotype turned up a few times. The J gene is TRBJ2-3, the V gene TRBV7-8; possible D gene TRBD2, 7 bases. Germline CDR1 is SGHVS and CDR2 is FQNEAQ. Trimming removed 3 bases at V and 6 bases at J, with 28 bases between. There are 19 residues in the CDR3. The CDR3 loop reads CASSLFGQRGRASPDTQYF. The CDR3 DNA reads as TGTGCCAGCAGCTTGTTCGGTCAAAGGGGGAGGGCGTCCCCCGATACGCAGTATTTT.

This clonotype was found a few times. This chain connects TRBV25-1 to TRBJ2-5; TRBD1 agrees at 8 bases. Trimming cost V 5 bases and J 4 bases; bases outside gene matches: 9. Germline values: CDR1 MGHDK, CDR2 SYGVNS. The CDR3 loop spans 15 amino acids. The CDR3: CASSPLTGVVETQYF. The CDR3 DNA sequence: TGTGCCAGCAGTCCACTGACAGGGGTCGTAGAGACCCAGTACTTC. The full variable domain, completed using reference TRBV25-1 and TRBJ2-5, is EADIYQTPRYLVIGTGKKITLECSQTMGHDKMYWYQQDPGMELHLIHYSYGVNSTEKGDLSSESTVSRIRTEHFPLTLESARPSHTSQYLCASSPLTGVVETQYFGPGTRLLVL.

The chain carries TRBV24-1 and TRBJ1-6; 8 bases match TRBD1. Germline-derived CDR1 and CDR2 are KGHDR and SFDVKD. The CDR3 has 14 amino acids. The V gene end was trimmed by 6 bases and the J gene end by 9 bases; junction bases not matched to a gene: 6. The CDR3 bases are TGTGCCACCAGTCCGGGACAGGCAGCTTCACCCCTCCACTTT. It is translated as CATSPGQAASPLHF.

This clonotype was recorded once. DNA for the CDR3: TGTGCCATCAAGCGGGGGGGCCAAGAGACCCAGTACTTC. This encodes CAIKRGGQETQYF. The chain links TRBV10-3 to TRBJ2-5; 10 positions match TRBD2. The germline V gene has CDR1 ENHRY and CDR2 SYGVKD. V lost 7 bases and J lost 1; bases outside the gene matches: 0. The CDR3 runs 13 residues.

This clonotype was counted at least ten times. The gene calls are TRBV4-2 and TRBJ1-3, with unresolved D. V was clipped by 1 base and J by 3 bases, with 13 bases between them. The CDR3 length is 16 residues. Per the germline V gene, CDR1 is LGHNA and CDR2 is YNFKEQ. CDR3 protein: CASSQGGVRDGNTIYF. In DNA, the CDR3 is TGTGCCAGCAGCCAAGGCGGAGTTAGGGATGGAAACACCATATATTTT.

This clonotype was seen ten or more times. V gene TRBV25-1 combines with J gene TRBJ1-2, with TRBD1 identical over 9 bases. This CDR3 contains 17 residues. The junction had 7 bases not matched to a gene; V was cut back by 1 base and J by 1 base. The germline V gene encodes CDR1 MGHDK and CDR2 SYGVNS. CDR3 loop: CASSESRTGAFNYGYTF. The CDR3 DNA reads TGTGCCAGCAGTGAATCCAGGACAGGGGCGTTTAACTATGGCTACACCTTC.

This clonotype was observed many times. V and J are TRBV10-3 and TRBJ2-3; D call uncertain. CDR1 and CDR2 from the germline V gene are ENHRY and SYGVKD. V lost 2 bases and J 6 bases, leaving 12 bases between the germline ends. The CDR3 consists of 14 residues. CDR3 region: CAISEGSYSDTQYF. CDR3 coding DNA: TGTGCCATCAGTGAGGGCTCTTACTCGGATACGCAGTATTTT.

There are many counts of this clonotype. This sequence joins TRBV4-1 and TRBJ2-6; the D is unclear. CDR1 is MGHRA and CDR2 is YSYEKL in the germline V gene. Trimming took 6 bases from V and 4 from J, leaving 7 bases between them. The CDR3 consists of 13 residues. The DNA for the CDR3 is TGCGCCAGCAGAGGGTCCGGGGCCAACGTCCTGACTTTC. Protein sequence: CASRGSGANVLTF.

This clonotype was found many times. The chain uses TRBV20-1 and TRBJ2-2; 11 positions match TRBD1. V lost 2 bases, J lost 5 bases, and 1 base stayed unmatched. The CDR3 totals 14 residues. The germline V gene has CDR1 DFQATT and CDR2 SNEGSKA (reference sequence). The CDR3 loop reads CSARRDRGTGELFF. The CDR3 DNA is TGCAGTGCTAGACGGGACAGGGGGACCGGGGAGCTGTTTTTT.

This clonotype was counted a few times. Being one base from a much bigger clone, this may be a read error. The chain recombines TRBV4-2 with TRBJ1-2; TRBD1 might be the D (5 bases). This CDR3 comprises 14 residues. From germline, CDR1 is LGHNA and CDR2 YNFKEQ. The CDR3 reads CASSQGETAYGYNF. The CDR3 nucleotides read TGTGCCAGCAGCCAAGGGGAGACAGCCTATGGCTACAACTTC.

The sample holds a few counts of this clonotype. The V call is TRBV7-9, the J call TRBJ1-6; D remains ambiguous. Germline lookup yields CDR1 SEHNR and CDR2 FQNEAQ (reference sequence). CDR3 length: 16 residues. The germline V and J ends were trimmed by 5 bases and 5 bases, with 16 bases remaining between them. The CDR3 spells CASSAPRLGNNSPLHF. CDR3 DNA: TGTGCCAGCAGCGCCCCACGGCTAGGCAATAATTCACCCCTCCACTTT. Looking up the rest from reference TRBV7-9 and TRBJ1-6 gives the full variable domain: DTGVSQNPRHKITKRGQNVTFRCDPISEHNRLYWYRQTLGQGPEFLTYFQNEAQLEKSRLLSDRFSAERPKGSFSTLEIQRTEQGDSAMYLCASSAPRLGNNSPLHFGNGTRLTVT.

This clonotype was seen at least ten times. V is TRBV14 and J is TRBJ2-7; TRBD2 agrees at 8 bases. V trimming: 8 bases; J trimming: 3 bases; junction bases outside the gene matches: 6. This CDR3 comprises 13 residues. Germline V gene data show CDR1 as SGHDN and CDR2 as FVKESK. CDR3 sequence: CASRGGSDYEQYF. CDR3 nucleotide sequence: TGTGCCAGCCGGGGGGGTTCTGACTACGAGCAGTACTTC.

The chain employs TRBV12-3 or TRBV12-4 and TRBJ2-2; D unclear. The CDR3 is 13 amino acids. The V end lost 10 bases, the J end lost 2 bases, and 11 bases lay between the germline ends. The CDR3 is CATPTHNTGELFF. CDR3 DNA sequence: TGTGCCACCCCTACACATAACACCGGGGAGCTGTTTTTT.

This clonotype has a handful of counts. The genes are TRBV30 and TRBJ1-1; tentatively, D is TRBD1 (5 bases). CDR1 and CDR2 (germline): GTSNPN, SVGIG (reference sequence). The V end lost 7 bases, the J end lost 2 bases, and 17 bases lay between the germline ends. The CDR3 runs to 14 residues. CDR3: CASQTGTVNTEAFF. For the CDR3, the DNA is TGTGCCTCTCAAACCGGGACGGTCAACACTGAAGCTTTCTTT.

This chain joins TRBV5-4 and TRBJ2-7; TRBD1 matches 8 bases. After removal of 2 bases from V and 3 bases from J, the junction contained 10 bases not matched to a gene. Per germline, CDR1 SGHNT and CDR2 YYREEE (reference sequence). The CDR3 consists of 16 residues. CDR3 nucleotides: TGTGCCAGCAGCTTTGAACCGGGACAGGCATACTACGAGCAGTACTTC. This gives the protein CASSFEPGQAYYEQYF.

The chain recombines TRBV20-1 with TRBJ2-3; D not certain. This CDR3 is 15 amino acids long. Trimming shortened V by 4 bases and J by 3 bases, and 17 bases separated the two germline ends. Germline V gene sequence: CDR1 DFQATT, CDR2 SNEGSKA (reference sequence). The CDR3 spells CSATGTRGLTDTQYF. DNA for the CDR3: TGCAGTGCTACTGGTACGCGCGGATTGACAGATACGCAGTATTTT.

At least ten counts were recorded for this clonotype. J is TRBJ1-5 and V is TRBV7-2; D is perhaps TRBD1 (5 bases). The V gene's germline CDR1 is SGHTA and CDR2 FQGNSA. This CDR3 has 13 amino acids. Deletions cut 5 bases from V and 5 bases from J, with 10 bases between. This CDR3 is CASSRDHDQPQHF. In nucleotides, the CDR3 is TGTGCCAGCAGCCGGGACCACGATCAGCCCCAGCATTTT.

This clonotype was detected many times. The CDR3 sequence: CASSSADTQYF. CDR3 DNA sequence: TGTGCCAGCAGCTCAGCAGATACGCAGTATTTT. The chain recombines TRBV11-3 with TRBJ2-3; D gene uncertain. Germline V CDR1 and CDR2: SGHNT, YENEEA. The ends were cut back, 4 bases at V and 4 bases at J, with 3 bases in the middle. The CDR3 contains 11 residues.

The chain employs TRBV7-9 and TRBJ2-3, with TRBD2 matching 10 bases. The V gene end was trimmed by 11 bases and the J gene end by 1 base; junction bases not matched to a gene: 18. This CDR3 spans 18 amino acids. Germline V lookup: CDR1 SEHNR, CDR2 FQNEAQ (reference sequence). The DNA of the CDR3 is TGTGCCGTGACCTCCCCAACCGGGACTAGCGTGGGCACAGATACGCAGTATTTT. It translates to CAVTSPTGTSVGTDTQYF.

CDR3 residues: CASSLSDSPNSPLHF. As DNA, the CDR3 is TGTGCCAGCAGTTTATCGGACAGCCCCAATTCACCCCTCCACTTT. The rearrangement uses TRBV12-3 or TRBV12-4 and TRBJ1-6, with D maybe TRBD1 (6 bases). This CDR3 spans 15 amino acids. V lost 2 bases and J 7 bases, leaving 12 bases between the germline ends.

This rearrangement joins TRBV7-2 to TRBJ2-5; a weak D match, TRBD2 (6 bases). CDR1 and CDR2 (germline): SGHTA, FQGNSA. The CDR3 covers 14 residues. V was clipped by 4 bases and J by 1 base, with 10 bases between them. The CDR3 nucleotides are TGTGCCAGCAGCTCGGGGCGGGGCCAAGAGACCCAGTACTTC. Translation: CASSSGRGQETQYF. The full variable domain, its missing parts supplied by reference TRBV7-2 and TRBJ2-5, is GAGVSQSPSNKVTEKGKDVELRCDPISGHTALYWYRQSLGQGLEFLIYFQGNSAPDKSGLPSDRFSAERTGGSVSTLTIQRTQQEDSAVYLCASSSGRGQETQYFGPGTRLLVL.

Many counts were recorded for this clonotype. This rearrangement joins TRBV12-3 or TRBV12-4 to TRBJ1-5; unclear D gene. The CDR3 contains 10 residues. V was cut by 5 bases and J by 7 bases, with 3 bases left in between. CDR3 region: CASSRQPQHF. The CDR3 DNA reads as TGTGCCAGCAGTCGCCAGCCCCAGCATTTT.